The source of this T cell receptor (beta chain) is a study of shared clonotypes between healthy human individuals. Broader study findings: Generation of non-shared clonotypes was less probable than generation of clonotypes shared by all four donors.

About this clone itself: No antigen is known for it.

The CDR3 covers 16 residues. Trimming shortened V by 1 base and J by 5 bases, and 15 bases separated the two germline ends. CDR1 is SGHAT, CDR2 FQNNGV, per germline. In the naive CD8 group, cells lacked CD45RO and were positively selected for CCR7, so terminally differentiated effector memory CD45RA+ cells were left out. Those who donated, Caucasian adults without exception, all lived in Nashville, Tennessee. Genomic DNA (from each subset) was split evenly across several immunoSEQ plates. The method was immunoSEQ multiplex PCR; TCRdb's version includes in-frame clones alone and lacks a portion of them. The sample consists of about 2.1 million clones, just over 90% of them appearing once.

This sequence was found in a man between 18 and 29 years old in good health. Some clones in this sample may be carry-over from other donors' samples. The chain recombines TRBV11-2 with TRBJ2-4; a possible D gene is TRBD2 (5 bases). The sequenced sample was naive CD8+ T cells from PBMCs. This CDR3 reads CASSLARTRLQNIQYF. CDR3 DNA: TGTGCCAGCAGCTTAGCTCGGACCCGACTACAAAACATTCAGTACTTC.